The subject of this entry is one T cell receptor (beta chain). This sample was included in a study of shared clonotypes between healthy human individuals. Profiling relied on immunoSEQ multiplex PCR, and the TCRdb table lists in-frame clones only, not all of them. The sample shows some 1.5 million clones, 95% to 99% of them seen only once. This CDR3 comprises 14 residues. Trimming at V came to 5 bases and at J to 6 bases, leaving 7 bases not matched to a gene. Germline V lookup: CDR1 SGHRS, CDR2 YFSETQ. This TCR was recovered from a man younger than 45 in good health. Sequencing was carried out using naive CD4+ T cells sorted from blood. Subset in this sample: CD45RA+ positively selected. This chain links TRBV5-1 with TRBJ2-7; the match to TRBD2 covers 11 bases. The CDR3 loop is CASRTLAGDFEQYF. The CDR3 nucleotides are TGCGCCAGCAGGACACTAGCGGGAGACTTCGAGCAGTACTTC.